These T cell receptor beta chains were read from a single sample in a study of OX40 agonist ivuxolimab in advanced cancers. Using immunoSEQ multiplex PCR, the repertoire was profiled, and TCRdb retains in-frame clones only, with some absent. Here the sample spans about 94,000 clones, 80% to 90% being singletons. The sequencing used CD4+ or CD8+ T cells sorted from blood, collected in a trial of the OX40 agonist ivuxolimab. These receptors came from an adult with an advanced solid tumor such as melanoma, head and neck, liver or kidney cancer. CDR3s include the opening cysteine and the closing phenylalanine or tryptophan. The D gene is left open where the match is weak. Clone size, where shown, is once, few, many, or a class for clones that have expanded.

J gene: TRBJ1-1
D gene: TRBD1
V gene: TRBV6-5
clone size: NA
CDR3 protein: CASTSTGKGAEAFF
CDR3 DNA: TGTGCCAGCACCTCGACAGGGAAGGGGGCTGAAGCTTTCTTT

J gene: TRBJ2-5
D gene: TRBD2
V gene: TRBV10-1
clone size: NA
CDR3 protein: CASSGGVQETQYF
CDR3 DNA: TGCGCCAGCAGCGGGGGGGTCCAAGAGACCCAGTACTTC

J gene: TRBJ2-7
D gene: NA
V gene: TRBV6-1
clone size: NA
CDR3 protein: CALTGTYEQYF
CDR3 DNA: TGTGCACTTACAGGCACCTACGAGCAGTACTTC

J gene: TRBJ1-3
D gene: NA
V gene: TRBV19
clone size: once
CDR3 protein: CASSIGHSGNTIYF
CDR3 DNA: TGTGCCAGTAGTATAGGACACTCTGGAAACACCATATATTTT

J gene: TRBJ1-1
D gene: NA
V gene: TRBV14
clone size: NA
CDR3 protein: CASSQLRSSGYTEAFF
CDR3 DNA: TGTGCCAGCAGCCAACTACGTTCTTCGGGGTACACTGAAGCTTTCTTT

J gene: TRBJ2-1
D gene: TRBD1
V gene: TRBV9
clone size: once
CDR3 protein: CASSVGDSYNEQFF
CDR3 DNA: TGTGCCAGCAGCGTAGGGGACAGTTACAATGAGCAGTTCTTC

J gene: TRBJ1-6
D gene: NA
V gene: TRBV12-5
clone size: NA
CDR3 protein: CASGLRLENSPLHF
CDR3 DNA: TGTGCTAGTGGTTTGCGTCTCGAGAATTCACCCCTCCACTTT

J gene: TRBJ2-3
D gene: NA
V gene: TRBV11-2
clone size: NA
CDR3 protein: CASSLAGGPDTQYF
CDR3 DNA: TGTGCCAGCAGCTTAGCGGGGGGCCCAGATACGCAGTATTTT

J gene: TRBJ1-5
D gene: NA
V gene: TRBV6-1
clone size: NA
CDR3 protein: CASSIFGNQPQHF
CDR3 DNA: TGTGCCAGCAGTATATTCGGGAATCAGCCCCAGCATTTT

J gene: TRBJ2-6
D gene: TRBD1
V gene: TRBV2
clone size: NA
CDR3 protein: CASKDRVAGANVLTF
CDR3 DNA: TGTGCCAGCAAAGACAGGGTGGCTGGGGCCAACGTCCTGACTTTC

J gene: TRBJ1-6
D gene: NA
V gene: TRBV5-1
clone size: few
CDR3 protein: CASSSDQGNSPLHF
CDR3 DNA: TGCGCCAGCAGCTCCGATCAGGGAAACTCACCCCTCCACTTT

J gene: TRBJ2-1
D gene: TRBD2
V gene: TRBV7-2
clone size: NA
CDR3 protein: CASSLAVLAESYNEQFF
CDR3 DNA: TGTGCCAGCAGCTTAGCTGTACTAGCGGAGTCCTACAATGAGCAGTTCTTC

J gene: TRBJ2-3
D gene: NA
V gene: TRBV7-2
clone size: NA
CDR3 protein: CASSSSHTDTQYF
CDR3 DNA: TGTGCCAGCAGCTCCAGCCACACAGATACGCAGTATTTT

J gene: TRBJ1-6
D gene: NA
V gene: TRBV25-1
clone size: NA
CDR3 protein: CASSETSSYNSPLHF
CDR3 DNA: TGTGCCAGCAGTGAAACAAGCTCCTATAATTCACCCCTCCACTTT

J gene: TRBJ1-1
D gene: TRBD1
V gene: TRBV18
clone size: NA
CDR3 protein: CASQGGLNTEAFF
CDR3 DNA: TGTGCCAGCCAGGGGGGGCTGAACACTGAAGCTTTCTTT

J gene: TRBJ1-5
D gene: TRBD1
V gene: TRBV30
clone size: NA
CDR3 protein: CAWSRPGRGGSQPQHF
CDR3 DNA: TGTGCCTGGAGTCGACCTGGCAGGGGGGGGAGTCAGCCCCAGCATTTT

J gene: TRBJ2-1
D gene: TRBD2
V gene: TRBV4-1
clone size: NA
CDR3 protein: CASSQDRDRLASSYNEQFF
CDR3 DNA: TGCGCCAGCAGCCAAGATAGAGACAGACTAGCCAGCTCCTACAATGAGCAGTTCTTC

J gene: TRBJ2-2
D gene: NA
V gene: TRBV19
clone size: few
CDR3 protein: CASSKAWGGQTGELFF
CDR3 DNA: TGTGCCAGTAGTAAGGCCTGGGGAGGCCAGACCGGGGAGCTGTTTTTT

J gene: TRBJ1-5
D gene: NA
V gene: TRBV5-1
clone size: NA
CDR3 protein: CASSSTGTPPEYSNQPQHF
CDR3 DNA: TGCGCCAGCAGCTCAACAGGGACCCCACCGGAATATAGCAATCAGCCCCAGCATTTT

J gene: TRBJ1-1
D gene: NA
V gene: TRBV4-2
clone size: few
CDR3 protein: CASSQAQGIGAEAFF
CDR3 DNA: TGTGCCAGCAGCCAAGCACAGGGAATTGGGGCTGAAGCTTTCTTT

J gene: TRBJ2-5
D gene: NA
V gene: TRBV21-1
clone size: NA
CDR3 protein: CASSQGETQYF
CDR3 DNA: TGTGCCAGCAGCCAGGGAGAGACCCAGTACTTC

J gene: TRBJ2-1
D gene: NA
V gene: TRBV29-1
clone size: NA
CDR3 protein: CSVENNEQFF
CDR3 DNA: TGCAGCGTTGAGAACAATGAGCAGTTCTTC

J gene: TRBJ2-2
D gene: NA
V gene: TRBV19
clone size: NA
CDR3 protein: CASSPRDKDTGELFF
CDR3 DNA: TGTGCCAGTAGTCCCCGGGACAAGGACACCGGGGAGCTGTTTTTT

J gene: TRBJ1-1
D gene: NA
V gene: TRBV5-1
clone size: NA
CDR3 protein: CASTRTELNTEAFF
CDR3 DNA: TGCGCCAGCACCCGGACAGAACTGAACACTGAAGCTTTCTTT

J gene: TRBJ1-6
D gene: NA
V gene: TRBV10-3
clone size: NA
CDR3 protein: CANRLDSFNSPLHF
CDR3 DNA: TGTGCCAACCGATTAGACAGTTTTAATTCACCCCTCCACTTT

J gene: TRBJ2-5
D gene: NA
V gene: TRBV19
clone size: once
CDR3 protein: CASSIPGIQETQYF
CDR3 DNA: TGTGCCAGTAGTATTCCCGGGATACAAGAGACCCAGTACTTC

J gene: TRBJ1-6
D gene: TRBD1
V gene: TRBV6-1
clone size: NA
CDR3 protein: CASSGGTAYNSPLHF
CDR3 DNA: TGTGCCAGCAGTGGGGGGACAGCCTATAATTCACCCCTCCACTTT

J gene: TRBJ2-7
D gene: NA
V gene: TRBV7-2
clone size: NA
CDR3 protein: CASSSDVLGPYEQYF
CDR3 DNA: TGTGCCAGCAGCTCCGATGTATTGGGGCCCTACGAGCAGTACTTC

J gene: TRBJ2-1
D gene: TRBD2
V gene: TRBV4-2
clone size: NA
CDR3 protein: CASSPEISGGAHAEQFF
CDR3 DNA: TGTGCCAGCAGCCCTGAGATAAGCGGGGGGGCGCATGCTGAGCAGTTCTTC

J gene: TRBJ2-3
D gene: NA
V gene: TRBV7-6
clone size: NA
CDR3 protein: CASSPLADSTDTQYF
CDR3 DNA: TGTGCCAGCAGCCCACTAGCAGACAGCACAGATACGCAGTATTTT

J gene: TRBJ2-6
D gene: NA
V gene: TRBV29-1
clone size: NA
CDR3 protein: CSVKSSGANVLTF
CDR3 DNA: TGCAGCGTCAAGAGCTCTGGGGCCAACGTCCTGACTTTC

J gene: TRBJ2-1
D gene: TRBD2
V gene: TRBV4-2
clone size: NA
CDR3 protein: CASSQNSLAGGPREQFF
CDR3 DNA: TGTGCCAGCAGCCAGAACTCTCTAGCGGGGGGGCCCCGGGAGCAGTTCTTC

J gene: TRBJ2-7
D gene: NA
V gene: TRBV30
clone size: NA
CDR3 protein: CAGRDGNYEQYF
CDR3 DNA: TGTGCCGGACGGGACGGGAACTACGAGCAGTACTTC

J gene: TRBJ1-6
D gene: TRBD1
V gene: TRBV11-2
clone size: few
CDR3 protein: CASSFKGDRADSPLHF
CDR3 DNA: TGTGCCAGCAGCTTTAAGGGGGACAGGGCCGATTCACCCCTCCACTTT

J gene: TRBJ2-1
D gene: NA
V gene: TRBV4-3
clone size: NA
CDR3 protein: CASSQDWPTNNEQFF
CDR3 DNA: TGCGCCAGCAGCCAAGACTGGCCGACTAACAATGAGCAGTTCTTC

J gene: TRBJ1-2
D gene: TRBD1
V gene: TRBV18
clone size: NA
CDR3 protein: CASSPDRDYGYTF
CDR3 DNA: TGTGCCAGCTCGCCAGACAGGGACTATGGCTACACCTTC

J gene: TRBJ2-3
D gene: NA
V gene: TRBV2
clone size: NA
CDR3 protein: CASRLEARTDTQYF
CDR3 DNA: TGTGCCAGCAGGCTAGAGGCACGCACAGATACGCAGTATTTT

J gene: TRBJ1-1
D gene: NA
V gene: TRBV29-1
clone size: NA
CDR3 protein: CSASGLGTEAFF
CDR3 DNA: TGCAGCGCAAGTGGCCTAGGAACTGAAGCTTTCTTT

J gene: TRBJ1-1
D gene: TRBD1
V gene: TRBV6-1
clone size: NA
CDR3 protein: CASRVGQGAGTEAFF
CDR3 DNA: TGTGCCAGCAGAGTCGGACAGGGAGCAGGCACTGAAGCTTTCTTT

J gene: TRBJ1-2
D gene: TRBD1
V gene: TRBV10-3
clone size: few
CDR3 protein: CAISGQDRDNYGYTF
CDR3 DNA: TGTGCCATCAGTGGCCAGGACAGGGACAACTATGGCTACACCTTC

J gene: TRBJ1-2
D gene: NA
V gene: TRBV4-1
clone size: NA
CDR3 protein: CASSQVGRGEGFYGYTF
CDR3 DNA: TGCGCCAGCAGCCAAGTTGGGAGAGGTGAGGGGTTCTATGGCTACACCTTC

J gene: TRBJ1-2
D gene: NA
V gene: TRBV7-8
clone size: NA
CDR3 protein: CASSLVGWGGAFYGYTF
CDR3 DNA: TGTGCCAGCAGCTTAGTTGGGTGGGGGGGCGCTTTCTATGGCTACACCTTC

J gene: TRBJ2-1
D gene: TRBD1
V gene: TRBV7-9
clone size: NA
CDR3 protein: CAGTGGPYNEQFF
CDR3 DNA: TGTGCCGGCACAGGGGGGCCTTACAATGAGCAGTTCTTC

J gene: TRBJ2-7
D gene: NA
V gene: TRBV5-4
clone size: NA
CDR3 protein: CASSLGYEQYF
CDR3 DNA: TGTGCCAGCAGCTTGGGGTACGAGCAGTACTTC

J gene: TRBJ1-2
D gene: NA
V gene: TRBV14
clone size: NA
CDR3 protein: CASSPWDGYGYTF
CDR3 DNA: TGTGCCAGCAGCCCCTGGGACGGCTATGGCTACACCTTC

J gene: TRBJ1-6
D gene: NA
V gene: TRBV25-1
clone size: NA
CDR3 protein: CASSASWEGGRGSPLHF
CDR3 DNA: TGTGCCAGCAGTGCTTCCTGGGAAGGCGGGAGGGGATCACCCCTCCACTTT

J gene: TRBJ1-2
D gene: TRBD1
V gene: TRBV19
clone size: NA
CDR3 protein: CASSRDRGKNYGYTF
CDR3 DNA: TGTGCCAGTAGTAGAGACAGGGGAAAAAACTATGGCTACACCTTC

J gene: TRBJ2-7
D gene: TRBD1
V gene: TRBV19
clone size: NA
CDR3 protein: CASSPATGVYEQYF
CDR3 DNA: TGTGCCAGTAGTCCAGCGACAGGGGTCTACGAGCAGTACTTC

J gene: TRBJ2-4
D gene: TRBD1
V gene: TRBV9
clone size: NA
CDR3 protein: CASSVDRGNIQYF
CDR3 DNA: TGTGCCAGCAGCGTGGACAGGGGAAACATTCAGTACTTC

J gene: TRBJ1-1
D gene: NA
V gene: TRBV6-1
clone size: NA
CDR3 protein: CASSLGGSGRAFF
CDR3 DNA: TGTGCCAGCAGCTTAGGCGGTTCGGGGCGGGCTTTCTTT

J gene: TRBJ2-5
D gene: NA
V gene: TRBV2
clone size: NA
CDR3 protein: CASSTTRVGETQYF
CDR3 DNA: TGTGCCAGCAGTACTACTAGGGTTGGAGAGACCCAGTACTTC

J gene: TRBJ2-2
D gene: TRBD2
V gene: TRBV5-4
clone size: NA
CDR3 protein: CASSLSSASGGFGELFF
CDR3 DNA: TGTGCCAGCAGCTTGAGTTCGGCTAGCGGGGGGTTCGGGGAGCTGTTTTTT

J gene: TRBJ1-5
D gene: TRBD1
V gene: TRBV30
clone size: NA
CDR3 protein: CAGRQGRNQPQHF
CDR3 DNA: TGTGCCGGTCGACAGGGGCGAAATCAGCCCCAGCATTTT

J gene: TRBJ2-7
D gene: NA
V gene: TRBV19
clone size: NA
CDR3 protein: CASRTGAGVGEQYF
CDR3 DNA: TGTGCCAGCCGTACGGGGGCGGGTGTTGGGGAGCAGTACTTC

J gene: TRBJ1-2
D gene: TRBD1
V gene: TRBV7-9
clone size: NA
CDR3 protein: CASSLPRTGGSYGYTF
CDR3 DNA: TGTGCCAGCAGCTTACCCCGGACAGGGGGCAGTTATGGCTACACCTTC

J gene: TRBJ2-7
D gene: NA
V gene: TRBV5-6
clone size: NA
CDR3 protein: CASTSLGTLYEQYF
CDR3 DNA: TGTGCCAGCACGAGCCTCGGGACCCTCTACGAGCAGTACTTC